This TCR beta chain derives from a study of OX40 agonist ivuxolimab in advanced cancers. Study as a whole: Three dose-escalation patients had partial responses: one with hepatocellular carcinoma and two with cutaneous melanoma.

CDR1 is LGHNA and CDR2 is YNFKEQ in the germline V gene. The CDR3 length is 18 residues. V gave up 0 bases and J gave up 0 bases, with 17 bases separating them. Some clones are missing from TCRdb's copy, which holds only in-frame ones; the method was immunoSEQ multiplex PCR. The sample has about 69,000 clones, around 91% seen once. As to this clone: Its antigen is still unknown.

Findings of the study overall: Doses of 0.1 to 3.0 mg/kg were accompanied by clonal expansion of CD4+ and CD8+ blood T cells by week 6. Among the lowest peripheral clonal expansion occurred in 0.1-3.0 mg/kg partial responders. More expanded clones were seen, on average, in CD8+ T cells than in CD4+.

V and J are TRBV4-2 and TRBJ1-1; no firm D call. This receptor was taken from an adult with an advanced solid tumor such as melanoma, head and neck, liver or kidney cancer. This specimen consisted of CD4+ or CD8+ T cells sorted from blood, obtained in a trial of the OX40 agonist ivuxolimab. CDR3 DNA sequence: TGTGCCAGCAGCCAAGATTGGCCGGTTGGGTTAGTGAACACTGAAGCTTTCTTT. It encodes CASSQDWPVGLVNTEAFF.